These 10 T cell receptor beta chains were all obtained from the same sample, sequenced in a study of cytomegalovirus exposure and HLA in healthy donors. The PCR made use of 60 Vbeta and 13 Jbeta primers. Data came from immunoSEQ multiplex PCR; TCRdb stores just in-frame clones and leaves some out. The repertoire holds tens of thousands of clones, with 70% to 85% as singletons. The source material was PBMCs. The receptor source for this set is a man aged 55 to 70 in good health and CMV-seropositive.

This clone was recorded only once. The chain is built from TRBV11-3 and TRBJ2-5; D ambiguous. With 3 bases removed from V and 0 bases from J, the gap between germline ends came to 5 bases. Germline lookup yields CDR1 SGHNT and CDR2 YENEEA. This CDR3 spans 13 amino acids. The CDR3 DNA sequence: TGTGCCAGCAGCTTCAGTTACCAAGAGACCCAGTACTTC. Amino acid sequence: CASSFSYQETQYF. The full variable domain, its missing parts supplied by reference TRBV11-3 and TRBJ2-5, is EAGVVQSPRYKIIEKKQPVAFWCNPISGHNTLYWYLQNLGQGPELLIRYENEEAVDDSQLPKDRFSAERLKGVDSTLKIQPAELGDSAVYLCASSFSYQETQYFGPGTRLLVL.

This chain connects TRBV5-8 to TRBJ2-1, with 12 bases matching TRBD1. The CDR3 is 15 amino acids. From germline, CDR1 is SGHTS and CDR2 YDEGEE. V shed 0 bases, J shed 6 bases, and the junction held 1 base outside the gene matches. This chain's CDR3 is CASSLEGQGANEQFF. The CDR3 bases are TGTGCCAGCAGCTTGGAGGGACAGGGGGCCAATGAGCAGTTCTTC.

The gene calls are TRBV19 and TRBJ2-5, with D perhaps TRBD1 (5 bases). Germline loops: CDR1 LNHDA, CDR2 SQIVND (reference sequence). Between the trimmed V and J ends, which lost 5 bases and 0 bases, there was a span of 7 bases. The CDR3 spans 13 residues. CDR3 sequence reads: CASSLDNQETQYF. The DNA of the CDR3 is TGTGCCAGTAGTCTGGACAACCAAGAGACCCAGTACTTC.

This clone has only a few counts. CDR3 bases: TGTGCCAGTAGTATGTCAGATCAAGAGACCCAGTACTTC. This codes for CASSMSDQETQYF. The J gene is TRBJ2-5, the V gene TRBV19; D is unresolved. The CDR3 contains 13 residues. Trimming took 3 bases from V and 2 from J, leaving 7 bases between them. Germline-derived CDR1 and CDR2 are LNHDA and SQIVND (reference sequence). Filled out from reference TRBV19 and TRBJ2-5, the complete variable domain reads DGGITQSPKYLFRKEGQNVTLSCEQNLNHDAMYWYRQDPGQGLRLIYYSQIVNDFQKGDIAEGYSVSREKKESFPLTVTSAQKNPTAFYLCASSMSDQETQYFGPGTRLLVL.

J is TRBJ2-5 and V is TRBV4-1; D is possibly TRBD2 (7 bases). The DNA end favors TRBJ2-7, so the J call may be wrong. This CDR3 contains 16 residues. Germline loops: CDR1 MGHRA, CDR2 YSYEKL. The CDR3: CASSPPVVGGVYEQYF. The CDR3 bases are TGCGCCAGCAGCCCCCCAGTGGTAGGGGGGGTCTACGAGCAGTACTTC.

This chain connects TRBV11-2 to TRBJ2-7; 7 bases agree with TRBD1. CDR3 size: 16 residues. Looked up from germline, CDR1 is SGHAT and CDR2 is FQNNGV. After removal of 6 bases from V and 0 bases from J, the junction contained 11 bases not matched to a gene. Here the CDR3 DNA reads TGTGCCAGCAGAAGTCACGGACAGGCCAGCTCCTACGAGCAGTACTTC. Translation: CASRSHGQASSYEQYF.

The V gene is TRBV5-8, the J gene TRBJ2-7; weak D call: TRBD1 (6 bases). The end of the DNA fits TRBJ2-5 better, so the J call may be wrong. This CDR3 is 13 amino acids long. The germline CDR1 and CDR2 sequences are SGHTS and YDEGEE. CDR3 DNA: TGTGCCAGCAGCTTCGACAGGAGCGAGACCCAGTACTTC. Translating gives CASSFDRSETQYF.

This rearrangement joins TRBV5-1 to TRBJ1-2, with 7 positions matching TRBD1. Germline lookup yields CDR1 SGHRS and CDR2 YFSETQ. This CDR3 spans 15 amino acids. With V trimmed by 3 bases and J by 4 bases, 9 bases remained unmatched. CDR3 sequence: CASSWTTGYTYGYTF. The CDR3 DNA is TGCGCCAGCAGCTGGACGACAGGGTATACCTATGGCTACACCTTC. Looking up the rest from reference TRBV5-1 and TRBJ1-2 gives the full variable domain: KAGVTQTPRYLIKTRGQQVTLSCSPISGHRSVSWYQQTPGQGLQFLFEYFSETQRNKGNFPGRFSGRQFSNSRSEMNVSTLELGDSALYLCASSWTTGYTYGYTFGSGTRLTVV.

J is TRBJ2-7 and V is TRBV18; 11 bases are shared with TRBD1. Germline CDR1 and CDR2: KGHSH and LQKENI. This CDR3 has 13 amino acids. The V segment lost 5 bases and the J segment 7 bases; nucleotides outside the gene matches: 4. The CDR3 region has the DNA TGTGCCAGCTCAGCGGACAGGGGGCGAGAGCAGTACTTC. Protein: CASSADRGREQYF. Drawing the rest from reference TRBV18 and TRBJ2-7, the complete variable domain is NAGVMQNPRHLVRRRGQEARLRCSPMKGHSHVYWYRQLPEEGLKFMVYLQKENIIDESGMPKERFSAEFPKEGPSILRIQQVVRGDSAAYFCASSADRGREQYFGPGTRLTVT.

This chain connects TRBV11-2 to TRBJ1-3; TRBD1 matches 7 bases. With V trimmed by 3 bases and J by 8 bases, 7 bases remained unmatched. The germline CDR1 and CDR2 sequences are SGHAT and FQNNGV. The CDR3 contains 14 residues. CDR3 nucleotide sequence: TGTGCCAGCAGCTTCGACAGGGCGGGACACACCATATATTTT. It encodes CASSFDRAGHTIYF.